This TCR beta chain appears in the sequencing data of a study of blood T cell repertoires in COVID-19. The repertoire was sequenced with immunoSEQ multiplex PCR; TCRdb's copy has only in-frame clones and lacks some. The sample has 40,000 or so clones, roughly 81% seen once. The CDR3 runs to 15 residues. V lost 2 bases, J lost 5 bases, and 16 bases lay in between. Germline loops: CDR1 SGHDN, CDR2 FVKESK. Material for sequencing was peripheral blood. V gene TRBV14 combines with J gene TRBJ2-7; D perhaps matches TRBD2 (6 bases). The receptor was derived from a woman between 65 and 79 years old in a cohort sampled during active COVID-19. This chain's CDR3 is CASSQRGSPSDEQYF. The CDR3 region has the DNA TGTGCCAGCAGCCAACGGGGGAGTCCTTCCGACGAGCAGTACTTC.